This entry features one TCR beta chain sequence. The data derive from a study of technical replicates of blood from a handful of donors. The CDR3 spans 15 residues. CDR1 is SGHTA and CDR2 is FQGNSA in the germline V gene. The V end was cut by 2 bases, the J end by 0 bases, with 11 bases between. Sequencing used immunoSEQ multiplex PCR; TCRdb keeps in-frame clones, though not all of them. The sample records 77,000 or so clones, approximately 92% being singletons. Material for sequencing was T cells isolated from PBMCs. V usage is TRBV7-2 and J usage is TRBJ2-7; D might be TRBD2 (5 bases). The source is a human donor in good health. For the CDR3, the DNA is TGTGCCAGCAGCTTAAGGGCGGGCAGCTCCTACGAGCAGTACTTC. Protein product: CASSLRAGSSYEQYF.